A single sample gave rise to the 22 T cell receptor beta chains below, sequenced in a study of CD8+CD57+ T cells in acquired aplastic anemia. Researchers used genomic DNA as the template to profile TCR beta VDJ and CDR3. TCRdb fed the reads into MiXCR, producing one record per CDR3 protein. This table has hundreds of thousands of distinct CDR3 sequences, about a third appearing once. Previously, flow cytometry had revealed CD8+CD57+ cell expansion in the patients chosen for sequencing. The sample taken for sequencing was sorted CD4+, CD8+, or CD8+CD57+ T cells (not recorded which) from PBMCs. Receptors were obtained from a human donor with aplastic anemia.

As to this clonotype: A clone one base away is much larger, so this may be a read error. Here the CDR3 omits its conserved ending phenylalanine or tryptophan, so a read error is the likely source. The rearrangement links TRBV10-1 to TRBJ1-6; possibly TRBD1 for D (5 bases). Trimming took 10 bases from V and 7 from J, leaving 26 bases between them. Germline V gene lookup returns CDR1 WNHNN and CDR2 SYGVQD (reference sequence). The CDR3 is 17 amino acids. The DNA of the CDR3 is TGCGCCACCTTCGTACCCCCAGGGATTATCGACAATTCACCCCTCCACCTT. Its translation: CATFVPPGIIDNSPLHL.

The chain employs TRBV25-1 and TRBJ1-3; D remains unclear. Germline CDR1 reads MGHDK; CDR2 reads SYGVNS. The V and J ends lost 6 bases and 7 bases respectively, with 13 bases between them. There are 13 residues in the CDR3. The CDR3 here is CASSSRRRNTIYF. In nucleotides, the CDR3 is TGTGCCAGCAGCAGCAGAAGAAGGAACACCATATATTTT.

This clonotype was counted ten times or more. The chain has TRBV7-9 and TRBJ1-5; D is unresolved. Per the germline V gene, CDR1 is SEHNR and CDR2 is FQNEAQ (reference sequence). Trimming stripped 5 bases from V and 4 bases from J, with 9 bases between. CDR3 length: 13 residues. The CDR3 loop is CASSGDWNQPQHF. The CDR3 DNA sequence: TGTGCCAGCAGCGGTGACTGGAATCAGCCCCAGCATTTT. Variable domain in full (rest from reference TRBV7-9 and TRBJ1-5): DTGVSQNPRHKITKRGQNVTFRCDPISEHNRLYWYRQTLGQGPEFLTYFQNEAQLEKSRLLSDRFSAERPKGSFSTLEIQRTEQGDSAMYLCASSGDWNQPQHFGDGTRLSIL.

The rearrangement joins TRBV15 to TRBJ1-5, with 7 bases lining up with TRBD1. The CDR3 is 14 residues long. Trimming removed 3 bases from V and 7 bases from J; junction bases left unmatched: 6. Germline CDR1 and CDR2: LNHNV and YYDKDF (reference sequence). The CDR3 spells CATSRTGSGQPQHF. CDR3 sequence (DNA): TGTGCCACCAGCAGGACAGGGTCCGGGCAGCCCCAGCATTTT.

V gene TRBV5-6 combines with J gene TRBJ2-3, with TRBD2 identical over 10 bases. The CDR3 sequence is 14 residues long. CDR1 and CDR2 (germline): SGHDT, YYEEEE. V lost 4 bases and J lost 9; bases outside the gene matches: 8. DNA of the CDR3: TGTGCCAGCAGCCAATCGGGACTAGCGTACACGCAGTATTTT. It is translated as CASSQSGLAYTQYF.

A few counts support this clonotype. The V gene is TRBV11-2, the J gene TRBJ2-7; D not certain. Per germline, CDR1 SGHAT and CDR2 FQNNGV. Trimming shortened V by 5 bases and J by 5 bases, and 22 bases separated the two germline ends. This CDR3 has 16 residues. For the CDR3, the DNA is TGTGCCAGCAGCCCGTATTCCGAGACACCTAATAACGAGCAGTACTTC. Protein: CASSPYSETPNNEQYF.

The chain combines TRBV5-4 with TRBJ1-5, with 7 bases aligning to TRBD1. V was clipped by 3 bases and J by 5 bases; unmatched bases: 17. Per the germline V gene, CDR1 is SGHNT and CDR2 is YYREEE (reference sequence). The CDR3 is 18 amino acids. The DNA of the CDR3 is TGTGCCAGCAGCTCCCTAAGCGTGACAGGGTCGATGGATCAGCCCCAGCATTTT. Its protein is CASSSLSVTGSMDQPQHF.

This clonotype has ten or more counts. The chain carries TRBV19 and TRBJ1-6; D uncertain. V lost 3 bases, J lost 6 bases, and 9 bases lay in between. CDR3 length equals 14 residues. Germline CDR1 and CDR2: LNHDA and SQIVND (reference sequence). The CDR3 loop reads CASSIEGGNSPLHF. CDR3 nucleotide sequence: TGTGCCAGTAGTATTGAAGGTGGTAATTCACCCCTCCACTTT.

Comments on this clonotype: A much larger clone differs from this one at a single base, so this may be a read error. The chain employs TRBV2 and TRBJ2-1; D ambiguous. CDR3 length: 11 amino acids. The V end lost 7 bases, the J end lost 5 bases, and 6 bases lay between the germline ends. Germline V gives CDR1 SNHLY, CDR2 FYNNEI. The CDR3 DNA sequence: TGTGCCAGCACCTACGACAATGAGCAGTTCTTC. This codes for CASTYDNEQFF.

On this clonotype: One end of the junction varies from germline; a read error may be responsible. The chain carries TRBV5-1 and TRBJ2-5, with 9 bases aligning to TRBD2. CDR3 length: 15 amino acids. CDR1 is SGHRS, CDR2 YFSETQ, per germline. CDR3 sequence reads: CASGLVTSGQETQYF. The CDR3 bases are TGCGCCAGCGGCTTGGTCACTAGCGGGCAAGAGACCCAGTACTTC.

This clonotype was recorded once. This sequence joins TRBV10-3 and TRBJ1-1; 8 bases agree with TRBD1. J lost 4 bases, V lost 0 bases, and 7 bases had no gene match. The V gene's germline CDR1 is ENHRY and CDR2 SYGVKD. This CDR3 is 16 amino acids long. CDR3 amino acids: CAISESDRAWRTEAFF. Here the CDR3 DNA reads TGTGCCATCAGTGAGTCGGACAGGGCTTGGCGCACTGAAGCTTTCTTT.

The chain links TRBV25-1 to TRBJ2-7, with 11 nucleotides matching TRBD2. The ends lost 4 bases at V and 0 bases at J; junction bases unmatched: 5. Germline V gene data show CDR1 as MGHDK and CDR2 as SYGVNS. This CDR3 has 16 amino acids. CDR3 DNA sequence: TGTGCCAGCAGTGTTCCGCTAGCGGGAGGCTCCTACGAGCAGTACTTC. Translated: CASSVPLAGGSYEQYF.

The CDR3 region has the DNA TGCGCCAGCAGCTTTGTGGGGGGATATGGGTCCCGCGGCGACGAGCAGTACTTC. Residues: CASSFVGGYGSRGDEQYF. The chain joins TRBV5-1 to TRBJ2-7; possible D gene TRBD2, 6 bases. Germline CDR1 reads SGHRS; CDR2 reads YFSETQ. This CDR3 contains 18 residues. V lost 2 bases, J lost 5 bases, and 26 bases lay in between.

The chain recombines TRBV7-2 with TRBJ2-7, with D perhaps TRBD2 (6 bases). CDR1 SGHTA and CDR2 FQGNSA come from the germline V gene. This CDR3 has 13 residues. The ends were cut back, 7 bases at V and 6 bases at J, with 16 bases in the middle. CDR3 in DNA: TGTGCCAGCACCATACCTCAGGGAGGCGAGCAGTACTTC. This codes for CASTIPQGGEQYF. The full variable domain, in which reference TRBV7-2 and TRBJ2-7 provide the parts outside the CDR3, is GAGVSQSPSNKVTEKGKDVELRCDPISGHTALYWYRQSLGQGLEFLIYFQGNSAPDKSGLPSDRFSAERTGGSVSTLTIQRTQQEDSAVYLCASTIPQGGEQYFGPGTRLTVT.

This clonotype appeared many times. Written as DNA, the CDR3 is TGTGCCACCAGTGTTTCCAGCGGGAGCTCAGATACGCAGTATTTT. Amino acids: CATSVSSGSSDTQYF. The rearrangement uses TRBV24-1 and TRBJ2-3; 8 bases map to TRBD2. Trimming removed 5 bases from V and 4 bases from J; junction bases left unmatched: 7. CDR1 and CDR2 from the germline V gene are KGHDR and SFDVKD. This CDR3 is built from 15 residues.

This clonotype was found many times. The chain carries TRBV29-1 and TRBJ1-2; the D is unclear. V lost 0 bases, J lost 3 bases, and 8 bases lay in between. The CDR3 is 13 amino acids. Germline assignment: CDR1 SQVTM and CDR2 ANQGSEA. Here the CDR3 DNA reads TGCAGCGTTGAAGAGGCCAGAGACTATGGCTACACCTTC. Translation gives CSVEEARDYGYTF.

Here the CDR3 reads CASSFGAEVNTEAFF. DNA of the CDR3: TGTGCCAGCAGTTTCGGGGCAGAGGTGAACACTGAAGCTTTCTTT. The chain has TRBV12-3 or TRBV12-4 and TRBJ1-1, with D tentatively TRBD1 (5 bases). The ends were cut back, 3 bases at V and 0 bases at J, with 11 bases in the middle. The CDR3 contains 15 residues.

V usage is TRBV10-3 and J usage is TRBJ2-1; TRBD2 is a possible D gene (7 bases). The CDR3 runs 12 residues. Germline assignment: CDR1 ENHRY and CDR2 SYGVKD. Trimming left V 7 bases short and J 7 bases short, with 11 bases between. The CDR3: CAITGGYNEQFF. The CDR3 nucleotides are TGTGCCATCACGGGGGGCTATAATGAGCAGTTCTTC.

This clonotype was seen at least ten times. The chain recombines TRBV2 with TRBJ1-1, with a tentative D call TRBD1 (6 bases). V was cut by 1 base and J by 1 base, with 10 bases left in between. This CDR3 contains 15 residues. The germline V gene encodes CDR1 SNHLY and CDR2 FYNNEI. CDR3 residues: CASSEVGGQNTEAFF. CDR3 coding DNA: TGTGCCAGCAGTGAAGTAGGGGGGCAGAACACTGAAGCTTTCTTT.

The DNA for the CDR3 is TGTGCCAGCAGTCCGGTCCCGCCGGGAAATTCACCCCTCCACTTT. The encoded protein is CASSPVPPGNSPLHF. The genes are TRBV6-1 and TRBJ1-6; D gene unclear. This CDR3 is 15 amino acids long. In germline, CDR1 is MNHNS, CDR2 SASEGT. Trimming took off 5 bases at V and 7 bases at J, with 15 bases between the two ends.

This clonotype was picked up many times. This chain joins TRBV7-8 and TRBJ2-7; 11 nucleotides agree with TRBD2. The CDR3 covers 16 residues. In germline, CDR1 is SGHVS, CDR2 FQNEAQ. Germline trimming cut 5 bases from V and 4 bases from J; bases unmatched to any gene: 10. CDR3 protein: CASSLERLAGRYEQYF. The CDR3 nucleotides are TGTGCCAGCAGCCTAGAAAGACTAGCGGGAAGGTACGAGCAGTACTTC.

V is TRBV6-1 and J is TRBJ1-1, with D uncertain. Germline loops: CDR1 MNHNS, CDR2 SASEGT. The ends were cut back, 7 bases at V and 4 bases at J, with 13 bases in the middle. The CDR3 length is 13 residues. The CDR3 DNA follows: TGTGCCAGCAAATCCTACAGCTTCACTGAAGCTTTCTTT. Translation gives CASKSYSFTEAFF.